This T cell receptor (beta chain) was sequenced during a study of beta chain features in type 1 diabetes. Averaging around 120 mL, one heparinised blood draw was given by each donor. The CDR3 is 15 residues long. V was cut by 3 bases and J by 2 bases, with 14 bases left in between. Germline V lookup: CDR1 GTSNPN, CDR2 SVGIG (reference sequence). The isolated RNA, all of it, was reverse transcribed, so expressed TCRB transcripts were what got sequenced. TCRdb keeps only in-frame clones here, not all; method: immunoSEQ multiplex PCR. The sample records roughly 240,000 clones, about 63% being singletons. Regarding this clone: The antigen remains undetermined.

Notes on the study in general: Shorter TCRB CDR3s, moderately but significantly so, were found in Type 1 diabetes patients in all four CD4+ subsets.

This receptor was identified in a man aged 30 to 39 in good health. The chain recombines TRBV30 with TRBJ1-5, with D perhaps TRBD1 (6 bases). Specimen: naive CD4+ T cells from blood. The CDR3 DNA is TGTGCCTGGAGCAAGGGGGTTGACGGCAATCAGCCCCAGCATTTT. Encoded protein: CAWSKGVDGNQPQHF.